The rows below give T cell receptor beta chains drawn from one sample of a study of blood T cell repertoires in COVID-19. Only in-frame clones appear in the TCRdb table, and some are missing; sequencing was by immunoSEQ multiplex PCR. The sample records roughly 230,000 clones, about 88% being singletons. The sequenced sample consisted of PBMCs or T cells enriched from blood (not recorded which). These receptors all come from a woman aged 50 to 65 who had been exposed to COVID-19. CDR3s include the opening cysteine and the closing phenylalanine or tryptophan. A D gene is named only where the DNA matches it firmly. A row's size may be missing; if present it is once, few, many or a size class.

DNA: TGTGCCAGCAGCCCGACAGGAGCGTCGGTGGAGACCCAGTACTTC
CDR3: CASSPTGASVETQYF
J: TRBJ2-5
D: -
size: -
V: TRBV7-2

DNA: TGTGCAAGTCGCTCGGGGGGAGGCTACACCTTC
CDR3: CASRSGGGYTF
J: TRBJ1-2
D: -
size: -
V: TRBV12-2

DNA: TGTGCCAGCAGGGAGGGGACCCACACTGAAGCTTTCTTT
CDR3: CASREGTHTEAFF
J: TRBJ1-1
D: -
size: -
V: TRBV6-6

DNA: TGTGCCAGCAGCTTTGGAGGGCCCGGGGAGCTGTTTTTT
CDR3: CASSFGGPGELFF
J: TRBJ2-2
D: -
size: -
V: TRBV12-1

DNA: TGTGCCAGTAGTCTCCAGGGGGCGGGACTAGCTCCAGATACGCAGTATTTT
CDR3: CASSLQGAGLAPDTQYF
J: TRBJ2-3
D: -
size: -
V: TRBV19

DNA: TGTGCCATCAGCGAAGAACAGAACACTGAAGCTTTCTTT
CDR3: CAISEEQNTEAFF
J: TRBJ1-1
D: -
size: -
V: TRBV10-3

DNA: TGTGCCAGCTCATCGAAACAGGGGGCCGGCACTGAAGCTTTCTTT
CDR3: CASSSKQGAGTEAFF
J: TRBJ1-1
D: TRBD1
size: -
V: TRBV18

DNA: TGTGCCACCAGTGGACGGACAGGGCGAAAGTTCTTC
CDR3: CATSGRTGRKFF
J: TRBJ2-1
D: TRBD1
size: -
V: TRBV24-1

DNA: TGTGCCACCCTGGAACGGGGGAGTGGCCCCTATGGCTACACCTTC
CDR3: CATLERGSGPYGYTF
J: TRBJ1-2
D: -
size: -
V: TRBV19

DNA: TGTGCCAGCAGTTCCAGGGGCCATGGGAGTGAAAAACTGTTTTTT
CDR3: CASSSRGHGSEKLFF
J: TRBJ1-4
D: -
size: -
V: TRBV6-2/TRBV6-3

DNA: TGTGCCAGCAGCGTAGCTGGGCACCCTGGAGAGACCCAGTACTTC
CDR3: CASSVAGHPGETQYF
J: TRBJ2-5
D: -
size: -
V: TRBV9

DNA: TGCGCCAGCAGCCCTGATAGCGGGGGGGCCGATGAGCAGTTCTTC
CDR3: CASSPDSGGADEQFF
J: TRBJ2-1
D: TRBD2
size: once
V: TRBV5-1

DNA: TGTGCCAGCTCATTGACAGGGGAGACTGAAGCTTTCTTT
CDR3: CASSLTGETEAFF
J: TRBJ1-1
D: TRBD1
size: -
V: TRBV18

DNA: TGCGCCAGCAGCCCCCGGAGCCTAGGCAATGAGCAGTTCTTC
CDR3: CASSPRSLGNEQFF
J: TRBJ2-1
D: -
size: -
V: TRBV4-3

DNA: TGTGCCAGCAGTTACTTGGCCGGCACAGATACGCAGTATTTT
CDR3: CASSYLAGTDTQYF
J: TRBJ2-3
D: -
size: -
V: TRBV6-5

DNA: TGTGCCAGCAGCAACATCGGGGATCAGCCCCAGCATTTT
CDR3: CASSNIGDQPQHF
J: TRBJ1-5
D: -
size: few
V: TRBV7-9

DNA: TGTGCCAGCAGCCTCGCGGGAAATGGGAATGAGCAGTTCTTC
CDR3: CASSLAGNGNEQFF
J: TRBJ2-1
D: -
size: -
V: TRBV14

DNA: TGTGCCAGCAGTCCACCGACAGGGCCGTATTCACCCCTCCACTTT
CDR3: CASSPPTGPYSPLHF
J: TRBJ1-6
D: TRBD1
size: -
V: TRBV28

DNA: TGTGCCAGTGGCCCACTACCGGGACAGGGGGTAGGGAATGAGCAGTTCTTC
CDR3: CASGPLPGQGVGNEQFF
J: TRBJ2-1
D: TRBD1
size: -
V: TRBV19

DNA: TGTGCCTGGAGGCAGACAGCTAACTATGGCTACACCTTC
CDR3: CAWRQTANYGYTF
J: TRBJ1-2
D: -
size: -
V: TRBV30

DNA: TGTGCCAGTAGCTCTCGGGGAACCTATGGCTACACCTTC
CDR3: CASSSRGTYGYTF
J: TRBJ1-2
D: -
size: -
V: TRBV19

DNA: TGTGCCAGCAGCCTCCAGCGGGGGGCGACAGATACGCAGTATTTT
CDR3: CASSLQRGATDTQYF
J: TRBJ2-3
D: TRBD2
size: -
V: TRBV7-2

DNA: TGCAGCGTTGTGGAGACAGGGAAGAATCAGCCCCAGCATTTT
CDR3: CSVVETGKNQPQHF
J: TRBJ1-5
D: TRBD1
size: once
V: TRBV29-1

DNA: TGTGCCAGTAGTACCCAACACAGGGTTACGTACACTGAAGCTTTCTTT
CDR3: CASSTQHRVTYTEAFF
J: TRBJ1-1
D: -
size: -
V: TRBV19

DNA: TGCGCCTCGGGATCCCTCGGTGGCACCGGGGAGCTGTTTTTT
CDR3: CASGSLGGTGELFF
J: TRBJ2-2
D: -
size: -
V: TRBV10-2

DNA: TGTGCCAGCAGCTTGACCGGGACAGGGGGCGGCTACACCTTC
CDR3: CASSLTGTGGGYTF
J: TRBJ1-2
D: TRBD1
size: -
V: TRBV5-4

DNA: TGTGCCAGCAGCCAAGAAGCCAAGACAGGCATTACGCAGTATTTT
CDR3: CASSQEAKTGITQYF
J: TRBJ2-3
D: -
size: once
V: TRBV4-2

DNA: TGTGCCACCAGTGACGGGGACAGTCCGTTTGGAAACACCATATATTTT
CDR3: CATSDGDSPFGNTIYF
J: TRBJ1-3
D: TRBD1
size: -
V: TRBV24-1

DNA: TGTGCCAGCAGTCTTCGCCCGGGATTCCAAGAGACCCAGTACTTC
CDR3: CASSLRPGFQETQYF
J: TRBJ2-5
D: -
size: -
V: TRBV14

DNA: TGTGCCAGCAAACTCGGGGGTGGGAACACTGAAGCTTTCTTT
CDR3: CASKLGGGNTEAFF
J: TRBJ1-1
D: -
size: -
V: TRBV28

DNA: TGCAGCGCTGAGGGACGGACAGGGGACGGCTATGGCTACACCTTC
CDR3: CSAEGRTGDGYGYTF
J: TRBJ1-2
D: TRBD1
size: -
V: TRBV29-1

DNA: TGTGCCAGCGTGCCTGAGCTGACTAACTATGGCTACACCTTC
CDR3: CASVPELTNYGYTF
J: TRBJ1-2
D: -
size: -
V: TRBV5-5

DNA: TGTGCCAGCAGAGGGGGAATCAACTACGAGCAGTACTTC
CDR3: CASRGGINYEQYF
J: TRBJ2-7
D: -
size: -
V: TRBV28

DNA: TGTGCCAGCAGCCACCAGACAGGGAGTGAAGCTTTCTTT
CDR3: CASSHQTGSEAFF
J: TRBJ1-1
D: TRBD1
size: -
V: TRBV16

DNA: TGTGCCAGCAGTTTGAGCCCCTCTAACTATGGCTACACCTTC
CDR3: CASSLSPSNYGYTF
J: TRBJ1-2
D: -
size: -
V: TRBV27

DNA: TGTGCCAGCACCCGGACAGGGGGCAATCAGCCCCAGCATTTT
CDR3: CASTRTGGNQPQHF
J: TRBJ1-5
D: TRBD1
size: few
V: TRBV2

DNA: TGCGCCAGCAGCTCAGCGTCCCAGGGTATGAACACTGAAGCTTTCTTT
CDR3: CASSSASQGMNTEAFF
J: TRBJ1-1
D: -
size: -
V: TRBV5-1

DNA: TGTGCCAGCAACCGCAGGGAAGGCAGCAATCAGCCCCAGCATTTT
CDR3: CASNRREGSNQPQHF
J: TRBJ1-5
D: -
size: few
V: TRBV28

DNA: TGTGCCTGGAGTCAGGGCGGGGGCCGCGATGAGCAGTTCTTC
CDR3: CAWSQGGGRDEQFF
J: TRBJ2-1
D: -
size: few
V: TRBV30

DNA: TGTGCCAGCAGACCCGACAGGGCTTCACCCCTCCACTTT
CDR3: CASRPDRASPLHF
J: TRBJ1-6
D: TRBD1
size: -
V: TRBV6-5

DNA: TGTGCCAGTAGTACCCGGACAGGGAGCCAAGAGACCCAGTACTTC
CDR3: CASSTRTGSQETQYF
J: TRBJ2-5
D: TRBD1
size: -
V: TRBV19

DNA: TGTGCCACCAGTGAGGGGGGCGGACAGGGGACCGACAATGAGCAGTTCTTC
CDR3: CATSEGGGQGTDNEQFF
J: TRBJ2-1
D: TRBD1
size: -
V: TRBV24-1

DNA: TGTGCCAGCAGTTCTACCGGTGGCTACAATGAGCAGTTCTTC
CDR3: CASSSTGGYNEQFF
J: TRBJ2-1
D: -
size: once
V: TRBV7-3

DNA: TGTGCCAGCAGTTTATCGAGGGGGCAGGACACTGAAGCTTTCTTT
CDR3: CASSLSRGQDTEAFF
J: TRBJ1-1
D: TRBD1
size: once
V: TRBV27

DNA: TGTGCCAGCTCACCAAGTATAGGAATGAGCGCAGGGGACCCCAACTATGGCTACACCTTC
CDR3: CASSPSIGMSAGDPNYGYTF
J: TRBJ1-2
D: -
size: -
V: TRBV18

DNA: TGCAGCGTTGTGACGGCCCGGGGACAGCCCCAGCATTTT
CDR3: CSVVTARGQPQHF
J: TRBJ1-5
D: -
size: few
V: TRBV29-1

DNA: TGTGCCAGCAGTTCCGGGCCTCGACTAGGCTACACCTTC
CDR3: CASSSGPRLGYTF
J: TRBJ1-2
D: -
size: -
V: TRBV6-5

DNA: TGTGCCAGCAGCAAATGGGGCCCGATCGTGAGCGGGGGGCCGTCCTACGAGCAGTACTTC
CDR3: CASSKWGPIVSGGPSYEQYF
J: TRBJ2-7
D: -
size: -
V: TRBV21-1

DNA: TGTGCCAGTAGCACAGGGGGCGTAGAGACCCAGTACTTC
CDR3: CASSTGGVETQYF
J: TRBJ2-5
D: TRBD1
size: -
V: TRBV19

DNA: TGTGCCAGCAGCTTGATAGCGGGGGACACAGATACGCAGTATTTT
CDR3: CASSLIAGDTDTQYF
J: TRBJ2-3
D: TRBD2
size: -
V: TRBV5-5

DNA: TGTGCCAGCAGCTTATGGTCAGGGGAGACCCAGTACTTC
CDR3: CASSLWSGETQYF
J: TRBJ2-5
D: -
size: -
V: TRBV11-3

DNA: TGTGCCACCAGCAGTATAACTTGGACTAGTCCAGATACGCAGTATTTT
CDR3: CATSSITWTSPDTQYF
J: TRBJ2-3
D: TRBD2
size: -
V: TRBV15

DNA: TGCGCCAGCAGCCCAGGACAGGGTCCCATGAACACTGAAGCTTTCTTT
CDR3: CASSPGQGPMNTEAFF
J: TRBJ1-1
D: TRBD1
size: -
V: TRBV5-1

DNA: TGTGCCAGCGGCCCCTATGGGGCGAACACTGAAGCTTTCTTT
CDR3: CASGPYGANTEAFF
J: TRBJ1-1
D: -
size: -
V: TRBV6-5